This T cell receptor beta chain was profiled in a study of T cell responses to AZD1222 COVID-19 vaccine. Germline loops: CDR1 SGHRS, CDR2 YFSETQ. The V gene end was trimmed by 4 bases and the J gene end by 3 bases; junction bases not matched to a gene: 6. The CDR3 loop spans 15 amino acids. Comments on this clone: Antigen unknown.

This table comes from immunoSEQ multiplex PCR, and its TCRdb copy is limited to in-frame clones, with some not included. The table lists some 110,000 clones, roughly 86% of them singletons, with under 20% in the top ten. Study findings and constraints: CD4 TCRs linked to vaccination spanned spike, dominating at 160-218 and 743-854. Two AZD1222 administrations were followed by greater Spike-specific TCR breadth and depth.

The gene calls are TRBV5-1 and TRBJ1-2; 10 positions agree with TRBD1. The sequenced sample was peripheral blood, obtained 28 days after the second AZD1222 dose. This receptor was taken from an adult who received the AZD1222 COVID-19 vaccine. The CDR3 loop is CASSPGTGDDYGYTF. The DNA for the CDR3 is TGCGCCAGCAGCCCTGGGACAGGGGACGACTATGGCTACACCTTC.